The source of this TCR beta chain is a study of blood T cell repertoires in COVID-19. Study processing details: Nucleated cell number was recorded as an estimate derived from reference gene primer amplification. Sequencing used immunoSEQ multiplex PCR; TCRdb keeps in-frame clones, though not all of them. V and J calls and clone size come straight from that table; D and trimming were deduced from the DNA. Here the sample spans about 300,000 clones, approximately 84% being singletons. Germline CDR1 MNHEY, CDR2 SVGEGT. The CDR3 loop spans 15 amino acids. V was pared by 5 bases and J by 8 bases, with 18 bases between. Those enrolled in Seattle joined during active infection and were followed longitudinally afterward.

This receptor was obtained from a human donor with COVID-19, enrolled during active disease. The donor label of this sample is uncertain. The chain employs TRBV6-2 or TRBV6-3 and TRBJ1-4; tentatively, D is TRBD1 (5 bases). Sequencing input: peripheral blood. DNA for the CDR3: TGTGCCAGCAGTCGCGAGGACATCCGGCGGGAAAAACTGTTTTTT. It specifies CASSREDIRREKLFF.